The 13 T cell receptor beta chains below all came from one sample that was sequenced in a study of T cells in Graves' hyperthyroidism and ophthalmopathy. TCR beta CDR3 region amplification was performed from RNA transcripts. With the HTBI primer set, the TCR CDR3 went through a first round of RT-PCR. TCRdb ran MiXCR on the multiplex PCR reads and lists one entry per CDR3 protein. The sample has 500,000 to 650,000 distinct CDR3 sequences, 17% seen once. The specimen was blood. The receptors were gathered from a woman under 30 with Graves' ophthalmopathy.

V usage is TRBV6-6 and J usage is TRBJ2-3, with TRBD2 matching 7 bases. The CDR3 has 14 residues. With 2 bases clipped from V and 4 bases from J, the junction kept 3 bases outside the gene matches. CDR1 is MNHNY, CDR2 SVGAGI, per germline (reference sequence). CDR3 protein: CASSYGRGADTQYF. The CDR3 DNA reads TGTGCCAGCAGTTACGGCCGGGGGGCAGATACGCAGTATTTT.

This clonotype was observed at least ten times. This rearrangement joins TRBV28 to TRBJ2-7; maybe TRBD2 (6 bases). Germline loops: CDR1 MDHEN, CDR2 SYDVKM. This CDR3 has 16 residues. The V and J ends lost 3 bases and 1 base respectively, with 16 bases between them. CDR3 sequence (DNA): TGTGCCAGCAGTTTTTCTGGTCGCGGGATTTCCTACGAGCAGTACTTC. Translation: CASSFSGRGISYEQYF.

This clonotype was detected ten times or more. The chain joins TRBV7-6 to TRBJ2-1, with 15 bases that match TRBD2. The CDR3 has 17 amino acids. The V gene's germline CDR1 is SGHVS and CDR2 FNYEAQ. The trim removed 5 bases at V and 5 bases at J, leaving 7 bases unmatched. CDR3 region: CASSQTGLAGGHNEQFF. DNA for the CDR3: TGTGCCAGCAGCCAAACCGGACTAGCGGGGGGGCACAATGAGCAGTTCTTC.

This clonotype was detected a few times. This chain joins TRBV4-1 and TRBJ2-7, with a tentative D call TRBD1 (5 bases). CDR3 size: 19 residues. The V end lost 2 bases, the J end lost 1 base, and 24 bases lay between the germline ends. Germline V gene data show CDR1 as MGHRA and CDR2 as YSYEKL. CDR3 loop: CASSQPIPLSTAPSYEQYF. In nucleotides, the CDR3 is TGCGCCAGCAGCCAACCCATCCCCCTATCGACAGCGCCGTCCTACGAGCAGTACTTC.

The V gene is TRBV20-1, the J gene TRBJ2-1; TRBD1 might be the D (6 bases). Trimming shortened V by 2 bases and J by 2 bases, and 25 bases separated the two germline ends. The CDR3 spans 19 residues. Germline V CDR1 and CDR2: DFQATT, SNEGSKA (reference sequence). CDR3 DNA: TGCAGTGCTAGAAGGGATCCCCGGACAGTAACTGCGACCTACAATGAGCAGTTCTTC. This translates into CSARRDPRTVTATYNEQFF.

This clonotype has just one count. Mismatch with germline at one junction end may stem from a read error. The V call is TRBV7-6, the J call TRBJ1-6; D is unclear. Germline CDR1 reads SGHVS; CDR2 reads FNYEAQ. This CDR3 has 14 amino acids. The CDR3 loop is CVSSLRPFNSPLHF. DNA for the CDR3: TGTGTCAGCAGCTTACGGCCATTTAATTCACCCCTCCACTTT.

V and J are TRBV6-1 and TRBJ1-3; unclear D gene. The CDR3 runs 16 residues. With 10 bases removed from V and 2 bases from J, the gap between germline ends came to 21 bases. Germline V gene data show CDR1 as MNHNS and CDR2 as SASEGT. The DNA of the CDR3 is TGTGCCACCACCTCGTCGAAGTGGGGAACTGGAAACACCATATATTTT. Amino acid sequence: CATTSSKWGTGNTIYF.

The chain carries TRBV9 and TRBJ2-1; D remains ambiguous. The CDR3 length is 14 residues. With 0 bases removed from V and 3 bases from J, the gap between germline ends came to 7 bases. Per the germline V gene, CDR1 is SGDLS and CDR2 is YYNGEE. CDR3 sequence (DNA): TGTGCCAGCAGCGTAGACAGTCTCTACAATGAGCAGTTCTTC. Translation gives CASSVDSLYNEQFF. Filled out from reference TRBV9 and TRBJ2-1, the complete variable domain reads DSGVTQTPKHLITATGQRVTLRCSPRSGDLSVYWYQQSLDQGLQFLIQYYNGEERAKGNILERFSAQQFPDLHSELNLSSLELGDSALYFCASSVDSLYNEQFFGPGTRLTVL.

CDR3 in DNA: TGTGCCAGCAGCCCGACAGGGGGCGTTTATGGCTACACCTTC. Its protein product is CASSPTGGVYGYTF. This chain links TRBV3-1 with TRBJ1-2, with TRBD1 matching 10 bases. J gave up 5 bases and V 4 bases, and 4 bases lay outside the gene matches. CDR3 length equals 14 residues. CDR1 LGHDT and CDR2 YNNKEL come from the germline V gene (reference sequence). The full variable domain, with the rest looked up from reference TRBV3-1 and TRBJ1-2, is DTAVSQTPKYLVTQMGNDKSIKCEQNLGHDTMYWYKQDSKKFLKIMFSYNNKELIINETVPNRFSPKSPDKAHLNLHINSLELGDSAVYFCASSPTGGVYGYTFGSGTRLTVV.

This clonotype was seen more than once but under ten times. Here the CDR3 reads CATSSRDYSYEQYF. The CDR3, as DNA: TGTGCCACCAGCAGCCGGGACTACTCCTACGAGCAGTACTTC. This sequence joins TRBV15 and TRBJ2-7; 7 positions agree with TRBD2. This CDR3 is built from 14 residues. V lost 3 bases to trimming and J lost 0 bases; unmatched junction nucleotides: 2. Germline V gives CDR1 LNHNV, CDR2 YYDKDF (reference sequence).

This clonotype was detected a few times. This rearrangement joins TRBV27 to TRBJ1-5; a weak D match, TRBD1 (6 bases). The CDR3 consists of 16 residues. Germline V gene lookup returns CDR1 MNHEY and CDR2 SMNVEV (reference sequence). V was trimmed by 1 base and J by 6 bases, leaving 16 bases between them. CDR3 coding DNA: TGTGCCAGCAGTTTATACGAAACAGGGAGGTTTCAGCCCCAGCATTTT. It encodes CASSLYETGRFQPQHF.

V usage is TRBV6-5 and J usage is TRBJ1-3; possible D gene TRBD1, 6 bases. Trimming stripped 0 bases from V and 4 bases from J, with 16 bases between. Germline lookup yields CDR1 MNHEY and CDR2 SVGAGI. The CDR3 extends over 17 amino acids. The CDR3 region is CASSYSLAGATGNTIYF. The DNA of the CDR3 is TGTGCCAGCAGTTACTCTTTGGCGGGGGCGACCGGAAACACCATATATTTT.

Concerning this clonotype itself: Being one base from a much bigger clone, this may be a read error. The rearrangement links TRBV20-1 to TRBJ2-7; D may be TRBD2 (6 bases). The CDR3 runs 16 residues. The germline V and J ends were trimmed by 0 bases and 2 bases, with 17 bases remaining between them. Per germline, CDR1 DFQATT and CDR2 SNEGSKA (reference sequence). The CDR3 sequence: CSARDRTACGAYEQYF. CDR3 coding DNA: TGCAGTGCTAGAGATCGGACGGCTTGCGGGGCCTACGAGCAGTACTTC.